This T cell receptor beta chain originates from a study of blood T cell repertoires in COVID-19. The overall study: The United States, Italy and Spain provided the acute and convalescent COVID-19 samples. T cells, B-cell-depleted T cells, or PBMCs supplied cDNA or gDNA.

The V end was cut by 0 bases, the J end by 6 bases, with 15 bases between. Germline V gene sequence: CDR1 SGHNT, CDR2 YYREEE (reference sequence). The CDR3 is made up of 15 amino acids. Authors' processing steps: It was from reference gene primer amplification that nucleated cell counts were estimated. Sequencing used immunoSEQ multiplex PCR; TCRdb keeps in-frame clones, though not all of them. Clone size and V and J calls were adopted from that table, with D and trimming inferred from the DNA. Of about 21,000 clones in the sample, around four fifths were seen once. The sequence was collected from a human donor in a cohort sampled during active COVID-19. The source material was peripheral blood. This chain connects TRBV5-4 to TRBJ1-1; possibly TRBD1 for D (5 bases). CDR3 region: CASSLVAGGNSEAFF. Written as DNA, the CDR3 is TGTGCCAGCAGCTTGGTAGCGGGGGGAAACTCTGAAGCTTTCTTT. The full variable domain, rest sourced from reference TRBV5-4 and TRBJ1-1, is ETGVTQSPTHLIKTRGQQVTLRCSSQSGHNTVSWYQQALGQGPQFIFQYYREEENGRGNFPPRFSGLQFPNYSSELNVNALELDDSALYLCASSLVAGGNSEAFFGQGTRLTVV.